Listed below are T cell receptor beta chains from one sample, sequenced in a study of monozygotic twins with cystic fibrosis. TCRdb's copy holds only in-frame clones and misses some; the assay was immunoSEQ multiplex PCR. The repertoire holds approximately 36,000 clones, with 80% to 95% as singletons. Sequencing input: blood. These receptors were taken from a boy between 2 and 10 years old with cystic fibrosis. Each CDR3 is given with its conserved first and last residue. Each record gives: clone size, V gene, J gene, D gene, CDR3 protein, CDR3 DNA. The D gene is left open where the match is weak. Clone size appears in some rows only: once, few, many, or a class for an expanded clone.

size: .
V: TRBV5-1
J: TRBJ1-1
D: .
CDR3: CASSPTGTEAFF
DNA: TGCGCCAGCAGCCCGACAGGCACTGAAGCTTTCTTT

size: .
V: TRBV11-3
J: TRBJ2-7
D: .
CDR3: CASSLTRGTEQYF
DNA: TGTGCCAGCAGCTTGACTCGCGGGACCGAGCAGTACTTC

size: .
V: TRBV6-1
J: TRBJ2-7
D: .
CDR3: CASSVRDGTYEQYF
DNA: TGTGCCAGCAGTGTCCGTGACGGCACCTACGAGCAGTACTTC

size: .
V: TRBV6-7
J: TRBJ1-6
D: .
CDR3: CASSYSSGYNSPLHF
DNA: TGTGCCAGCAGTTACTCATCAGGGTATAATTCACCCCTCCACTTT

size: .
V: TRBV18
J: TRBJ1-1
D: .
CDR3: CASSPLGRNTEAFF
DNA: TGTGCCAGCTCACCACTCGGGAGGAACACTGAAGCTTTCTTT

size: .
V: TRBV7-9
J: TRBJ2-3
D: TRBD1
CDR3: CASSLRVGTGGLDTQYF
DNA: TGTGCCAGCAGCTTAAGAGTCGGGACAGGGGGCCTAGATACGCAGTATTTT

size: .
V: TRBV10-2
J: TRBJ1-5
D: .
CDR3: CASSEGVGDLSNQPQHF
DNA: TGCGCCAGCAGTGAGGGGGTGGGGGATTTAAGCAATCAGCCCCAGCATTTT

size: .
V: TRBV5-6
J: TRBJ2-7
D: .
CDR3: CASSPGGTGMGPSYEQYF
DNA: TGTGCCAGCAGCCCGGGTGGCACGGGGATGGGACCCTCCTACGAGCAGTACTTC

size: .
V: TRBV19
J: TRBJ2-3
D: .
CDR3: CASSMVDTQYF
DNA: TGTGCCAGTAGTATGGTAGATACGCAGTATTTT

size: .
V: TRBV4-1
J: TRBJ1-5
D: TRBD1
CDR3: CASSLWGTGTDQPQHF
DNA: TGCGCCAGCAGCCTTTGGGGGACAGGGACCGACCAGCCCCAGCATTTT

size: .
V: TRBV4-3
J: TRBJ2-7
D: .
CDR3: CASSQELWGVGEQYF
DNA: TGCGCCAGCAGCCAAGAATTATGGGGGGTAGGCGAGCAGTACTTC

size: .
V: TRBV11-2
J: TRBJ2-2
D: .
CDR3: CASSRNTGELFF
DNA: TGTGCCAGCAGCCGAAACACCGGGGAGCTGTTTTTT

size: .
V: TRBV7-2
J: TRBJ2-3
D: .
CDR3: CASSYWDGGQDTQYF
DNA: TGTGCCAGCAGCTATTGGGACGGCGGGCAAGATACGCAGTATTTT

size: .
V: TRBV5-1
J: TRBJ2-3
D: .
CDR3: CASSLGSGTDTQYF
DNA: TGCGCCAGCAGCTTGGGGTCAGGTACAGATACGCAGTATTTT

size: .
V: TRBV6-1
J: TRBJ2-7
D: .
CDR3: CASSAGRLYEQYF
DNA: TGTGCCAGCAGTGCAGGGAGGCTCTACGAGCAGTACTTC

size: .
V: TRBV6-1
J: TRBJ1-1
D: TRBD1
CDR3: CASNPGTAEDTEAFF
DNA: TGTGCCAGCAACCCCGGGACAGCTGAAGACACTGAAGCTTTCTTT

size: .
V: TRBV9
J: TRBJ2-1
D: TRBD1
CDR3: CASSPTGALPDNEQFF
DNA: TGTGCCAGCAGCCCTACAGGGGCCTTGCCCGACAATGAGCAGTTCTTC

size: .
V: TRBV5-6
J: TRBJ2-7
D: .
CDR3: CASSFGQDPYEQYF
DNA: TGTGCCAGCAGCTTCGGGCAGGACCCCTACGAGCAGTACTTC

size: .
V: TRBV28
J: TRBJ2-7
D: TRBD1
CDR3: CASRPQQGSGQYF
DNA: TGTGCCAGCAGACCACAACAGGGGTCAGGGCAGTACTTC

size: once
V: TRBV25-1
J: TRBJ1-2
D: .
CDR3: CASSSWDSYGYTF
DNA: TGTGCCAGCAGTTCCTGGGATTCCTATGGCTACACCTTC

size: .
V: TRBV27
J: TRBJ2-1
D: .
CDR3: CASSLSGLALNEQFF
DNA: TGTGCCAGCAGTTTATCTGGGCTAGCTTTAAATGAGCAGTTCTTC

size: .
V: TRBV7-9
J: TRBJ1-4
D: TRBD1
CDR3: CASSLVGQGATNEKLFF
DNA: TGTGCCAGCAGCTTAGTGGGACAGGGGGCAACTAATGAAAAACTGTTTTTT

size: .
V: TRBV11-2
J: TRBJ1-5
D: .
CDR3: CASSLAAEYQPQHF
DNA: TGTGCCAGCAGCTTAGCAGCCGAATATCAGCCCCAGCATTTT

size: .
V: TRBV7-2
J: TRBJ1-1
D: .
CDR3: CASSLPPSMNTEAFF
DNA: TGTGCCAGCAGCCTACCCCCCAGCATGAACACTGAAGCTTTCTTT

size: .
V: TRBV5-6
J: TRBJ1-4
D: TRBD1
CDR3: CASSYLPGTGTEKLFF
DNA: TGTGCCAGCAGCTACCTTCCCGGGACAGGGACTGAAAAACTGTTTTTT

size: .
V: TRBV4-1
J: TRBJ1-5
D: .
CDR3: CASSSSENSNQPQHF
DNA: TGCGCCAGCAGCTCCAGTGAGAATAGCAATCAGCCCCAGCATTTT

size: .
V: TRBV27
J: TRBJ2-7
D: TRBD1
CDR3: CASSSLQGTLYEQYF
DNA: TGTGCCAGCAGTTCCTTACAGGGGACCCTCTACGAGCAGTACTTC

size: .
V: TRBV4-1
J: TRBJ1-4
D: TRBD1
CDR3: CASSQGPDRGAANEKLFF
DNA: TGCGCCAGCAGCCAAGGTCCGGACAGGGGAGCGGCTAATGAAAAACTGTTTTTT

size: once
V: TRBV9
J: TRBJ2-3
D: .
CDR3: CASSVSRFTDTQYF
DNA: TGTGCCAGCAGCGTCAGCCGGTTCACAGATACGCAGTATTTT

size: .
V: TRBV19
J: TRBJ1-1
D: .
CDR3: CASSISGRRDTEAFF
DNA: TGTGCCAGTAGTATAAGTGGCCGTAGGGACACTGAAGCTTTCTTT

size: .
V: TRBV9
J: TRBJ1-2
D: TRBD1
CDR3: CASSESGRDRGHGYTF
DNA: TGTGCCAGCAGCGAGTCGGGGAGAGACAGGGGGCATGGCTACACCTTC

size: few
V: TRBV4-1
J: TRBJ1-6
D: .
CDR3: CASSQDGNSPLHF
DNA: TGCGCCAGCAGCCAAGATGGGAATTCACCCCTCCACTTT

size: .
V: TRBV7-9
J: TRBJ2-2
D: .
CDR3: CASSLVNNGELFF
DNA: TGTGCCAGCAGCTTAGTAAATAACGGGGAGCTGTTTTTT

size: .
V: TRBV6-5
J: TRBJ1-2
D: .
CDR3: CASSERQLYGYTF
DNA: TGTGCCAGCAGCGAGCGACAGTTGTATGGCTACACCTTC

size: .
V: TRBV14
J: TRBJ2-1
D: .
CDR3: CASSHRQYNEQFF
DNA: TGTGCCAGCAGCCATAGACAGTACAATGAGCAGTTCTTC

size: .
V: TRBV27
J: TRBJ1-4
D: .
CDR3: CASSLLGDIANEKLFF
DNA: TGTGCCAGCAGTCTACTGGGGGACATTGCTAATGAAAAACTGTTTTTT

size: .
V: TRBV6-1
J: TRBJ1-4
D: TRBD1
CDR3: CASSVPGTDLYEKLFF
DNA: TGTGCCAGCAGTGTCCCCGGGACAGATCTGTATGAAAAACTGTTTTTT

size: .
V: TRBV19
J: TRBJ1-2
D: TRBD1
CDR3: CASSMWGQVRPLYYGYTF
DNA: TGTGCCAGTAGTATGTGGGGACAGGTTAGGCCACTCTACTATGGCTACACCTTC

size: .
V: TRBV6-4
J: TRBJ2-2
D: TRBD1
CDR3: CASSDWTGGDTGELFF
DNA: TGTGCCAGCAGTGACTGGACAGGGGGCGACACCGGGGAGCTGTTTTTT

size: .
V: TRBV9
J: TRBJ2-1
D: TRBD2
CDR3: CASSNPMTSGGARHYNEQFF
DNA: TGTGCCAGCAGCAACCCCATGACTAGCGGGGGGGCTCGTCACTACAATGAGCAGTTCTTC

size: once
V: TRBV9
J: TRBJ2-5
D: .
CDR3: CASSRQNQETQYF
DNA: TGTGCCAGCAGCCGACAGAACCAAGAGACCCAGTACTTC

size: .
V: TRBV5-6
J: TRBJ2-3
D: .
CDR3: CASSLELGVGADTQYF
DNA: TGTGCCAGCAGCTTGGAATTAGGGGTTGGGGCAGATACGCAGTATTTT

size: .
V: TRBV6-1
J: TRBJ2-4
D: TRBD2
CDR3: CASSAHSGGRNIQYF
DNA: TGTGCCAGCAGTGCCCATAGCGGGGGGAGAAACATTCAGTACTTC

size: .
V: TRBV5-6
J: TRBJ2-5
D: .
CDR3: CASSPLGPETQYF
DNA: TGTGCCAGCAGCCCCCTAGGGCCCGAGACCCAGTACTTC

size: .
V: TRBV27
J: TRBJ2-7
D: TRBD1
CDR3: CASSYSGGSYEQYF
DNA: TGTGCCAGCAGCTATTCAGGGGGCTCCTACGAGCAGTACTTC

size: .
V: TRBV7-8
J: TRBJ1-5
D: TRBD1
CDR3: CASSYPPDRGNQPQHF
DNA: TGTGCCAGCAGCTACCCCCCCGACAGGGGCAATCAGCCCCAGCATTTT

size: .
V: TRBV6-4
J: TRBJ1-6
D: .
CDR3: CASSDRDNSPLHF
DNA: TGTGCCAGCAGTGACAGGGATAATTCACCCCTCCACTTT

size: .
V: TRBV5-3
J: TRBJ2-1
D: TRBD2
CDR3: CARSLELAGGNEQFF
DNA: TGTGCCAGAAGCTTGGAGCTAGCGGGGGGGAATGAGCAGTTCTTC

size: few
V: TRBV25-1
J: TRBJ1-5
D: TRBD1
CDR3: CASSDRQGIGPNQPQHF
DNA: TGTGCCAGCAGTGATCGACAGGGAATCGGCCCAAATCAGCCCCAGCATTTT